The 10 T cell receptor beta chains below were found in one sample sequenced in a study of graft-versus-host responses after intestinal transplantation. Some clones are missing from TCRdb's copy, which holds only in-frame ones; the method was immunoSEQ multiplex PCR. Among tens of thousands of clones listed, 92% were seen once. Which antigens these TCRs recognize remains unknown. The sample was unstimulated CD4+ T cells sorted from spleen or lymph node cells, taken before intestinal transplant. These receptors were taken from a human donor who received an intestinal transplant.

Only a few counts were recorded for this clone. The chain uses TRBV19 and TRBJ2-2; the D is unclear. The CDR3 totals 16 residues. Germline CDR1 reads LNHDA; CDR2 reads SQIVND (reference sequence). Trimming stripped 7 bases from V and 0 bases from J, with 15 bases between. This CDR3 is CASTKSRISNTGELFF. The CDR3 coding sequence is TGTGCCAGTACCAAATCACGGATATCGAACACCGGGGAGCTGTTTTTT.

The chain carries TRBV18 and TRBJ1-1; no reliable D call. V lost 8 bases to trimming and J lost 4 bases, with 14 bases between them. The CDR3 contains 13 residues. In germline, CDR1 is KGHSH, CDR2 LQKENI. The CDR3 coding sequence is TGTGCCAGCACCAACACAGCGGTCACTGAAGCTTTCTTT. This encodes CASTNTAVTEAFF.

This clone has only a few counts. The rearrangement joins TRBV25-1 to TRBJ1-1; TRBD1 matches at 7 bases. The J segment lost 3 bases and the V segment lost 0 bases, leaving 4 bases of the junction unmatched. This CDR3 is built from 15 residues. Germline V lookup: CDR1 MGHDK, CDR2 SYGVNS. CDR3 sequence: CASSEYEGADTEAFF. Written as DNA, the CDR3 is TGTGCCAGCAGTGAATATGAGGGGGCGGACACTGAAGCTTTCTTT.

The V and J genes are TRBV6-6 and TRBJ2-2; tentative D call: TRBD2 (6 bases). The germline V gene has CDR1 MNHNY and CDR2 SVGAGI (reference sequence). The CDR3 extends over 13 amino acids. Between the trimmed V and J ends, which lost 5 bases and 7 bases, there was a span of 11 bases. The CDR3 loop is CASSPMGGGELFF. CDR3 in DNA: TGTGCCAGCAGTCCCATGGGGGGCGGGGAGCTGTTTTTT.

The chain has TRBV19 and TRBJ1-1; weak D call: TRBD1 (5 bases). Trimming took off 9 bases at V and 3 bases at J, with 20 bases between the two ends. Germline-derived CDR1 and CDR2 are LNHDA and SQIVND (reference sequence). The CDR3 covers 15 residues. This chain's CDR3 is CASSRASVGHTEAFF. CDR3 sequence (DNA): TGTGCCAGCTCCCGGGCCAGCGTGGGGCACACTGAAGCTTTCTTT.

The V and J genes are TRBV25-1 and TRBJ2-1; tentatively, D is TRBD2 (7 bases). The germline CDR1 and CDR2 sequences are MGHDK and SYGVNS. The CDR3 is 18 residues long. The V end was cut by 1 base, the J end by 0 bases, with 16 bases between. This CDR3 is CASSEWGGTSSSYNEQFF. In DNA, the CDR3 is TGTGCCAGCAGTGAATGGGGAGGGACATCCAGCTCCTACAATGAGCAGTTCTTC.

Written as DNA, the CDR3 is TGTGCCTGGACGTCTGGGACTTCTACCTACGAGCAGTACTTC. Translated, it gives CAWTSGTSTYEQYF. The chain links TRBV30 to TRBJ2-7; possible D gene TRBD2, 6 bases. The CDR3 extends over 14 amino acids. Germline assignment: CDR1 GTSNPN and CDR2 SVGIG (reference sequence). V lost 4 bases and J lost 2, with 15 bases in between.

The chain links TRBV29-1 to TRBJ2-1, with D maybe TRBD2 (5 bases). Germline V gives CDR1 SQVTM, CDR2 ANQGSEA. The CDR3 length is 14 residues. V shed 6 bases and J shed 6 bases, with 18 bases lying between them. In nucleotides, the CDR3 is TGCAGCGTGGGAAGCGGCTCACCGGGCAATGAGCAGTTCTTC. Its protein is CSVGSGSPGNEQFF.

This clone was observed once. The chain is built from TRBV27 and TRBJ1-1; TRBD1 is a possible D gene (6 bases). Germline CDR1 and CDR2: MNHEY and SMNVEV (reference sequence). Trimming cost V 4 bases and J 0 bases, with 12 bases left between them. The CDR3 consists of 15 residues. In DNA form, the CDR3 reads TGTGCCAGCAGTTCCCGGACAGCTGTGAACACTGAAGCTTTCTTT. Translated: CASSSRTAVNTEAFF.

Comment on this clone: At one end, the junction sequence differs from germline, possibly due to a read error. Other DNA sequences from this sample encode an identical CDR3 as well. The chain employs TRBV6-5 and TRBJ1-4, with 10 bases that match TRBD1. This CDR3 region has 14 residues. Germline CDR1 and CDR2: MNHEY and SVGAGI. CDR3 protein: CASSRTGGNEKLFF. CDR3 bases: TGCGCCAGCAGTCGGACAGGGGGGAATGAAAAACTGTTTTTT.